The clone carrying this T cell receptor beta chain is termed medium-sized. Antigen specificity is unknown. This entry belongs to a study of spatial heterogeneity in lung cancer. Whole-study context: Matched bulk RNA-seq yielded a T cell transcriptional module score. Counts of TCR transcripts in tumor regions correlated strongly with that score. Findings and limits, study-wide: It was found that expanded intratumoral alpha and beta TCR counts tracked tumor mutation counts.

Using its own MiXCR run on the 5' RACE reads, TCRdb lists one record per CDR3 protein. The data contain some 14,000 distinct CDR3 sequences, around 5.8% of them singletons. The time point: sample taken at primary tumor resection. Trimming took 2 bases from V and 0 from J, leaving 5 bases between them. The CDR3 length is 14 residues. The J gene is TRBJ2-4, the V gene TRBV12-3 or TRBV12-4; no clear D. This TCR was recovered from a female donor with early-stage non-small cell lung cancer. Source: lung tumor tissue, taken at surgery. The CDR3 loop is CASSLLLAKNIQYF. Here the CDR3 DNA reads TGTGCCAGCAGTTTATTATTAGCCAAAAACATTCAGTACTTC.